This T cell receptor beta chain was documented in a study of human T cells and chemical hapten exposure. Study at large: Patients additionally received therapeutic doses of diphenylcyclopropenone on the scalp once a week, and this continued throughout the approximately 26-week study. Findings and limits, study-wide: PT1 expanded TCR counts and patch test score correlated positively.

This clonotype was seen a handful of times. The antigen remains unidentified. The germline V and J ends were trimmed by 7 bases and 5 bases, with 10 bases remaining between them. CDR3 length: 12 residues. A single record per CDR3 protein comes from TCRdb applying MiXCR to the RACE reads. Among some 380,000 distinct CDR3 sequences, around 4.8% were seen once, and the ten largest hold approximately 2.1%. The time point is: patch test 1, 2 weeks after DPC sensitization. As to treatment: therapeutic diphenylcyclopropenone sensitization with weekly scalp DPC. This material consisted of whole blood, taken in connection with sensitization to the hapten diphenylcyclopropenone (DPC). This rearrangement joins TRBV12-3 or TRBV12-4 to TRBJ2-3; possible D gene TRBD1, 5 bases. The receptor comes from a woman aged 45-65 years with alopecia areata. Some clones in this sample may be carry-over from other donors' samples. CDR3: CASTFDRDTQYF. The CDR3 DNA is TGTGCCAGCACCTTCGACAGAGATACGCAGTATTTT.